A selection of T cell receptor beta chains follows, all from one sample in a study of cytomegalovirus exposure and HLA in healthy donors. Produced via immunoSEQ multiplex PCR; TCRdb's table is partial and in-frame only. The data show some 150,000 clones, with 76% seen just once and roughly 1.4% held by the top ten. Sequenced input: PBMCs. The receptor source for this set is a man between 60 and 75 years old in good health and CMV-seronegative. Each CDR3 is given with its conserved first and last residue. The order of the fields is CDR3 protein, CDR3 DNA, D gene, clone size, J gene, V gene. D genes are given only for firm matches. Expanded clones get a size class; other rows say once, few or many, or leave the size out.

CASSLRAGSTDTQYF,TGTGCCAGCAGCCTCAGGGCGGGGAGCACAGATACGCAGTATTTT,.,.,TRBJ2-3,TRBV5-6
CASSGGVGAGYGNEQFF,TGTGCCAGCAGCGGGGGGGTCGGGGCGGGATACGGCAATGAGCAGTTCTTC,TRBD2,.,TRBJ2-1,TRBV5-6
CASSAFGGGADPLISPLHF,.,.,.,TRBJ1-6,TRBV19
CASAYNNEQFF,TGTGCCAGCGCGTATAACAATGAGCAGTTCTTC,.,.,TRBJ2-1,TRBV11-3
CASSPLGLVINEQFF,TGTGCCAGCTCACCCCTTGGACTAGTAATCAATGAGCAGTTCTTC,TRBD2,.,TRBJ2-1,TRBV18
CASSSGTVKNIQYF,TGTGCCAGCAGCTCCGGGACAGTGAAAAACATTCAGTACTTC,TRBD1,.,TRBJ2-4,TRBV28
CACSGTGGIGRLYEQYF,TGTGCCTGTTCTGGGACAGGGGGCATCGGGAGGCTTTACGAGCAGTACTTC,TRBD1,.,TRBJ2-7,TRBV30
CASSLFSPGLAASTDTQYF,TGTGCCAGCAGTTTATTTTCCCCGGGACTAGCGGCTAGCACAGATACGCAGTATTTT,TRBD2,.,TRBJ2-3,TRBV28
CASSLEGQPQHF,TGTGCCAGCAGTCTCGAGGGTCAGCCCCAGCATTTT,.,.,TRBJ1-5,TRBV7-8
CASSLAPAGPRYEQYF,TGTGCCAGCAGCTTAGCACCCGCGGGACCCAGGTACGAGCAGTACTTC,.,.,TRBJ2-7,TRBV7-9
CASSDPKTGTYEQYF,TGCGCCAGCAGTGACCCAAAGACAGGGACCTACGAGCAGTACTTC,TRBD1,few,TRBJ2-7,TRBV10-1
CASTPSTAGGPTGYNEQFF,TGTGCCTCAACACCGTCTACAGCGGGGGGTCCAACGGGGTACAATGAGCAGTTCTTC,TRBD2,.,TRBJ2-1,TRBV28
CASSLGQGSYNEQFF,TGCGCCAGCAGCTTGGGACAGGGGAGCTACAATGAGCAGTTCTTC,TRBD1,.,TRBJ2-1,TRBV5-1
CASSITGTGDQDTQYF,TGCGCCAGCAGCATAACCGGGACAGGGGATCAAGATACGCAGTATTTT,TRBD1,.,TRBJ2-3,TRBV5-1
CASSSGGRSEAFF,TGTGCCAGCAGCTCCGGGGGACGGTCTGAAGCTTTCTTT,.,.,TRBJ1-1,TRBV11-2
CSSSFGGGSGANVLTF,TGTTCCAGCAGCTTCGGAGGAGGGTCTGGGGCCAACGTCCTGACTTTC,.,.,TRBJ2-6,TRBV7-9
CASSTTGNPYEQYF,TGTGCCAGCAGCACGACAGGGAACCCCTACGAGCAGTACTTC,.,.,TRBJ2-7,TRBV21-1
CASRGDRVYEQYF,TGTGCCAGCAGGGGGGACAGGGTCTACGAGCAGTACTTC,TRBD1,.,TRBJ2-7,TRBV27
CASRRGEETQYF,TGTGCCAGTAGACGGGGGGAGGAGACCCAGTACTTC,TRBD2,.,TRBJ2-5,TRBV19
CASSLTTQGRAETQYF,TGTGCCAGCAGCCTAACGACCCAGGGGAGGGCAGAGACCCAGTACTTC,.,once,TRBJ2-5,TRBV5-8
CASSLRAGGYEQYF,TGTGCCAGCAGCTTGAGGGCAGGGGGCTACGAGCAGTACTTC,TRBD1,.,TRBJ2-7,TRBV27